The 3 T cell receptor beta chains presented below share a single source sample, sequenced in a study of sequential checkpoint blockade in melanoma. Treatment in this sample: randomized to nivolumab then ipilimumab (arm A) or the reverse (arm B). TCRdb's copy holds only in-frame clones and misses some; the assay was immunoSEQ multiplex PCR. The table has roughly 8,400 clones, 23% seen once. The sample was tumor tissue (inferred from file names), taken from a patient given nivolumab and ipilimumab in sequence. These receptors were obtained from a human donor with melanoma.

Written as DNA, the CDR3 is TGTGCCAGTAGTATTTTCGACGGGGCCCCATACAATGAGCAGTTCTTC. Translated: CASSIFDGAPYNEQFF. This chain connects TRBV19 to TRBJ2-1; the D call may be TRBD1 or TRBD2 (5 bases each). Trimming left V 3 bases short and J 4 bases short, with 16 bases between. The CDR3 runs to 16 residues. Germline assignment: CDR1 LNHDA and CDR2 SQIVND (reference sequence).

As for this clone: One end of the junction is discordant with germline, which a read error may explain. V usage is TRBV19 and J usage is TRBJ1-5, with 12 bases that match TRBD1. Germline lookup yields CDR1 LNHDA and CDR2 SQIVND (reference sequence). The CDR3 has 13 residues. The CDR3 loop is CASSAGTGGPEDF. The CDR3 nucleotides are TGTGCCAGTAGTGCCGGGACAGGGGGCCCGGAGGATTTT.

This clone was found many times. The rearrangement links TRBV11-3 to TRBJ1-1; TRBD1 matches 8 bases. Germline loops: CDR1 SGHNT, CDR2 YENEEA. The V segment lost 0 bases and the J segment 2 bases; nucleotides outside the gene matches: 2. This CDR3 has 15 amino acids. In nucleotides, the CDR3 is TGTGCCAGCAGCTTAGATGGACAGGGAAACACTGAAGCTTTCTTT. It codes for CASSLDGQGNTEAFF.